This is a list of T cell receptor beta chains from one sample in a study of blood T cell repertoires in COVID-19. Assay: immunoSEQ multiplex PCR; the TCRdb copy retains only in-frame clones and omits some. There are approximately 150,000 clones in the sample; around 82% occur only once, and 15% to 20% lies in the top ten. Sequenced: PBMCs or T cells enriched from blood (not recorded which). The receptors derive from a man between 60 and 75 years old who had recovered from COVID-19. Each CDR3 is given with its conserved first and last residue. A D gene is named only where the DNA matches it firmly. A clone size is listed for some rows: how often the clone was seen (once, few, many), or a class if it is expanded.

TRBJ2-5,-,TRBV27,-,CATAGFDETQYF,TGTGCCACCGCGGGGTTTGATGAGACCCAGTACTTC
TRBJ2-2,TRBD2,TRBV5-6,-,CASSLVGGGAGELFF,TGTGCCAGCAGCTTGGTCGGCGGGGGGGCCGGGGAGCTGTTTTTT
TRBJ2-5,TRBD1,TRBV19,-,CASSIDITGQGQETQYF,TGTGCCAGTAGTATAGACATAACAGGACAGGGCCAAGAGACCCAGTACTTC
TRBJ1-2,TRBD1,TRBV28,-,CASSRDRVLHGYTF,TGTGCCAGCAGTAGGGACAGGGTTCTACACGGCTACACCTTC
TRBJ1-2,TRBD1,TRBV19,-,CASSIAGTAYGYTF,TGTGCCAGTAGTATAGCTGGGACAGCTTATGGCTACACCTTC
TRBJ2-7,TRBD2,TRBV20-1,-,CSASGLAGRQQYF,TGCAGTGCTAGTGGGCTAGCGGGACGTCAGCAGTACTTC
TRBJ1-1,TRBD1,TRBV4-1,-,CASSQGPGQGARNTEAFF,TGCGCCAGCAGCCAAGGGCCGGGACAGGGGGCGCGGAACACTGAAGCTTTCTTT
TRBJ2-7,TRBD1,TRBV5-5,once,CASSSTGRYYEQYF,TGTGCCAGCTCCTCGACAGGGCGATACTACGAGCAGTACTTC
TRBJ2-1,TRBD2,TRBV19,-,CASSIRGAGGLNEQFF,TGTGCCAGTAGTATAAGAGGTGCGGGAGGACTCAATGAGCAGTTCTTC
TRBJ2-2,TRBD2,TRBV28,few,CASSFRPSGSTGELFF,TGTGCCAGCAGTTTTCGACCTAGCGGGAGCACCGGGGAGCTGTTTTTT
TRBJ2-7,-,TRBV28,few,CASSPRTLSSYEQYF,TGTGCCAGCAGTCCCCGGACTCTCAGCTCCTACGAGCAGTACTTC
TRBJ2-5,-,TRBV11-3,-,CASSLRGKQETQYF,TGTGCCAGCAGCTTACGTGGCAAGCAAGAGACCCAGTACTTC
TRBJ2-1,-,TRBV9,-,CASSVTDEQFF,TGTGCCAGCAGCGTTACAGATGAGCAGTTCTTC
TRBJ2-1,TRBD2,TRBV5-1,once,CASSSGLAGGPKNNEQFF,TGCGCCAGCAGCTCGGGACTAGCGGGGGGGCCGAAAAACAATGAGCAGTTCTTC
TRBJ1-4,TRBD1,TRBV15,-,CATSGTGGNEKLFF,TGTGCCACCAGCGGGACAGGGGGAAATGAAAAACTGTTTTTT
TRBJ1-1,TRBD1,TRBV9,-,CASSVQGQGFTEAFF,TGTGCCAGCAGCGTACAAGGACAGGGGTTCACTGAAGCTTTCTTT
TRBJ1-1,-,TRBV7-2,-,CASSLSRGYTEAFF,TGTGCCAGCAGCTTATCTAGGGGATACACTGAAGCTTTCTTT
TRBJ2-2,-,TRBV27,many,CASSRQDSGINTGELFF,TGTGCCAGCAGTCGACAGGACTCTGGGATCAACACCGGGGAGCTGTTTTTT
TRBJ1-2,TRBD1,TRBV5-4,-,CASSPGTGGAYGYTF,TGTGCCAGCAGCCCCGGGACAGGGGGCGCCTATGGCTACACCTTC
TRBJ2-3,TRBD1,TRBV7-3,-,CASSHRDRGLTDTQYF,TGTGCCAGCAGCCACCGGGACAGGGGGCTCACAGATACGCAGTATTTT
TRBJ2-7,TRBD2,TRBV2,few,CASSVGGDIYEQYF,TGTGCCAGCAGTGTCGGGGGGGACATTTACGAGCAGTACTTC
TRBJ2-1,-,TRBV19,-,CASRHGAGEWNEQFF,TGTGCCAGTAGGCATGGGGCAGGGGAATGGAATGAGCAGTTCTTC
TRBJ1-6,TRBD1,TRBV9,-,CASSDRQGSSYNSPLHF,TGTGCCAGCAGCGACCGACAGGGGAGCTCCTATAATTCACCCCTCCACTTT
TRBJ2-5,-,TRBV24-1,-,CATSAALAGQETQYF,TGTGCCACCAGCGCGGCCCTGGCCGGCCAAGAGACCCAGTACTTC
TRBJ1-2,-,TRBV7-9,-,CASSLGVGPNYGYTF,TGTGCCAGCAGCTTAGGGGTGGGGCCTAACTATGGCTACACCTTC
TRBJ1-3,TRBD1,TRBV28,-,CASRGQTRDSSGNTIYF,TGTGCCAGCAGAGGTCAAACGCGGGACAGCTCTGGAAACACCATATATTTT
TRBJ1-2,TRBD1,TRBV19,-,CASSITGTGYNYGYTF,TGTGCCAGTAGTATCACCGGGACAGGTTACAACTATGGCTACACCTTC
TRBJ2-3,-,TRBV27,-,CASSPSTGRGTDTQYF,TGTGCCAGCAGCCCCTCGACCGGTAGGGGTACAGATACGCAGTATTTT
TRBJ1-1,TRBD1,TRBV3-1/TRBV3-2,-,CASSRGTAGAFF,TGTGCCAGCAGCCGAGGGACAGCGGGAGCTTTCTTT
TRBJ1-1,-,TRBV5-1,-,CASSTWTDMNTEAFF,TGCGCCAGCAGCACCTGGACAGACATGAACACTGAAGCTTTCTTT
TRBJ1-5,-,TRBV19,-,CASSIDWQGPPSYNQPQHF,TGTGCCAGTAGTATAGATTGGCAGGGGCCACCATCGTACAATCAGCCCCAGCATTTT
TRBJ2-3,-,TRBV4-1,-,CASSLVLARNTDTQYF,TGCGCCAGCAGCCTTGTCCTAGCGAGAAACACAGATACGCAGTATTTT
TRBJ1-1,-,TRBV7-8,-,CASSLVSGPNTEAFF,TGTGCCAGCAGCTTAGTGTCTGGGCCAAACACTGAAGCTTTCTTT
TRBJ1-1,TRBD1,TRBV28,many,CASSLFEGANTEAFF,TGTGCCAGCAGTTTATTTGAGGGGGCGAACACTGAAGCTTTCTTT
TRBJ2-3,TRBD2,TRBV7-3,-,CASSSDLAEGTDTQYF,TGTGCCAGCAGCTCGGATCTAGCGGAAGGCACAGATACGCAGTATTTT
TRBJ2-7,TRBD2,TRBV5-6,-,CASSWRTGGYEQYF,TGTGCCAGCAGCTGGAGGACGGGAGGCTACGAGCAGTACTTC
TRBJ2-7,TRBD2,TRBV10-1,-,CASSEASGSYEQYF,TGCGCCAGCAGTGAGGCTAGCGGTTCCTACGAGCAGTACTTC
TRBJ1-4,-,TRBV10-3,-,CAISELQTGEKLFF,TGTGCCATCAGTGAGCTACAAACGGGTGAAAAACTGTTTTTT
TRBJ2-7,-,TRBV11-1,-,CASSFFRGSYEQYF,TGTGCCAGCAGCTTCTTCCGGGGCTCCTACGAGCAGTACTTC
TRBJ2-7,-,TRBV29-1,-,CSVGGGGGGYEQYF,TGCAGCGTTGGCGGAGGTGGCGGAGGCTACGAGCAGTACTTC
TRBJ2-7,-,TRBV27,-,CASSSRRDALYEQYF,TGTGCCAGCAGTTCCCGGAGGGACGCCCTTTACGAGCAGTACTTC
TRBJ1-2,-,TRBV2,-,CASSGQGLQGYTF,TGTGCCAGCAGTGGGCAGGGTCTGCAGGGCTACACCTTC